A single sample gave rise to the 10 T cell receptor beta chains below, sequenced in a study of blood T cell repertoires in COVID-19. Assay used: immunoSEQ multiplex PCR; TCRdb lists only in-frame clones, some missing. The table shows 200,000 to 250,000 clones, with approximately 90% occurring only once. The source material was peripheral blood. These receptors were taken from a woman in her 50s with COVID-19, enrolled during active disease.

The chain carries TRBV10-2 and TRBJ1-2; perhaps TRBD1 as D (6 bases). V lost 4 bases to trimming and J lost 4 bases, with 10 bases between them. The CDR3 runs 13 residues. Germline loops: CDR1 WSHSY, CDR2 SAAADI. CDR3 sequence: CASSGGGPYGYTF. DNA for the CDR3: TGCGCCAGCAGTGGGGGGGGGCCCTATGGCTACACCTTC.

The V gene is TRBV5-1, the J gene TRBJ2-1; perhaps TRBD2 as D (6 bases). The CDR3 loop spans 15 amino acids. Trimming cost V 0 bases and J 7 bases, with 14 bases left between them. The germline gives CDR1 SGHRS, CDR2 YFSETQ. CDR3 nucleotides: TGCGCCAGCAGCTTGGTTGGGCGGGGTGGTAATGAGCAGTTCTTC. It encodes CASSLVGRGGNEQFF.

The chain recombines TRBV5-5 with TRBJ2-3, with TRBD2 matching over 10 bases. The CDR3 contains 15 residues. Germline CDR1 reads SGHKS; CDR2 reads YYEKEE (reference sequence). Germline trimming cut 3 bases from V and 0 bases from J; bases unmatched to any gene: 1. This CDR3 reads CASSSGLASTDTQYF. The CDR3 DNA is TGTGCCAGCAGCTCGGGACTAGCGAGCACAGATACGCAGTATTTT.

The V call is TRBV19, the J call TRBJ1-2; TRBD1 aligns across 9 bases. From germline, CDR1 is LNHDA and CDR2 SQIVND (reference sequence). The junction had 9 bases not matched to a gene; V was cut back by 6 bases and J by 4 bases. The CDR3 is 15 residues long. For the CDR3, the DNA is TGTGCCAGTAGGACCAACAGGGGGCTCCCCTATGGCTACACCTTC. This encodes CASRTNRGLPYGYTF.

The chain carries TRBV12-3 or TRBV12-4 and TRBJ1-2, with a weak D call TRBD1 (5 bases). This CDR3 has 12 amino acids. Trimming stripped 6 bases from V and 8 bases from J, with 13 bases between. The CDR3 here is CASSVWGGGYTF. CDR3 DNA: TGTGCCAGCAGCGTCTGGGGGGGAGGCTACACCTTC.

In its sample, this clone was seen once. The J gene is TRBJ2-2, the V gene TRBV28, with 10 bases that match TRBD1. V shed 6 bases, J shed 3 bases, and the junction held 7 bases outside the gene matches. The germline V gene encodes CDR1 MDHEN and CDR2 SYDVKM. The CDR3 contains 16 residues. The CDR3 sequence: CASRLRGTGDTGELFF. The DNA of the CDR3 is TGTGCCAGCAGGTTGAGGGGGACAGGGGACACCGGGGAGCTGTTTTTT.

This chain uses TRBV2 with TRBJ1-2, with a possible D match to TRBD1 (5 bases). CDR1 is SNHLY and CDR2 is FYNNEI in the germline V gene. Trimming removed 5 bases at V and 6 bases at J, with 16 bases between. The CDR3 contains 14 residues. The DNA for the CDR3 is TGTGCCAGCAGTATATTCAGGGCAGAGGATGGCTACACCTTC. Translation: CASSIFRAEDGYTF.

This rearrangement joins TRBV2 to TRBJ2-1, with TRBD2 as a possible D gene (5 bases). The V end lost 1 base, the J end lost 8 bases, and 18 bases lay between the germline ends. Germline CDR1 is SNHLY and CDR2 is FYNNEI. The CDR3 is made up of 16 amino acids. CDR3 protein: CASSEVWDVSGDEQFF. The CDR3 nucleotides are TGTGCCAGCAGTGAAGTTTGGGATGTTTCCGGGGATGAGCAGTTCTTC.

The V and J genes are TRBV2 and TRBJ1-4; D remains unclear. The CDR3 sequence is 13 residues long. Germline V gene lookup returns CDR1 SNHLY and CDR2 FYNNEI. Trimming pared 7 bases from V and 5 bases from J, leaving 11 bases between. The CDR3 loop reads CASTGELNEKLFF. DNA for the CDR3: TGTGCCAGCACCGGGGAACTGAATGAAAAACTGTTTTTT.

V is TRBV2 and J is TRBJ2-1; 7 positions match TRBD2. The V gene's germline CDR1 is SNHLY and CDR2 FYNNEI. This CDR3 is 15 amino acids long. V shed 3 bases and J 3 bases; nucleotides not matched to a gene: 5. Here the CDR3 reads CASSDDAGVYNEQFF. For the CDR3, the DNA is TGTGCCAGCAGTGACGACGCGGGAGTCTACAATGAGCAGTTCTTC.